Below are 14 T cell receptor beta chains sequenced from a single sample in a study of regulatory T cells in long-lasting Graves disease. Time point meaning: newly diagnosed GD, antithyroid drugs for less than 3 months. From RNA extracted from PBMCs, the TCR library was made. Researchers made TCR beta libraries by using iRepertoire HTBI primers and running Arm-PCR on CDR3 regions. TCRdb re-derived calls from the multiplex PCR reads in MiXCR, one entry per CDR3 protein. The table lists about 450,000 distinct CDR3 sequences, about 15% of them singletons, with approximately 17% in the top ten. The data also belong to a second study, concerning T cells in Graves' hyperthyroidism and ophthalmopathy.

Sample: peripheral blood mononuclear cells (PBMCs), taken at new diagnosis, from a patient treated with antithyroid drugs. These receptors came from a woman aged 45-65 years with Graves disease.

The rearrangement uses TRBV20-1 and TRBJ2-1; 10 bases map to TRBD2. The germline V gene encodes CDR1 DFQATT and CDR2 SNEGSKA (reference sequence). The trim removed 5 bases at V and 9 bases at J, leaving 16 bases unmatched. The CDR3 runs 16 residues. In DNA, the CDR3 is TGCAGTGCTCCCGTCCCAAGCGGGAGGGCCATTGGTGAGCAGTTCTTC. Amino acid sequence: CSAPVPSGRAIGEQFF.

The V gene is TRBV10-3, the J gene TRBJ1-1, with 7 bases aligning to TRBD1. In germline, CDR1 is ENHRY, CDR2 SYGVKD. Losses at the gene ends were 0 bases for V and 5 bases for J; bases not matched to a gene: 6. The CDR3 totals 15 residues. This CDR3 reads CAISESEQGRTEAFF. The CDR3 DNA reads as TGTGCCATCAGTGAGTCAGAACAGGGGAGGACTGAAGCTTTCTTT.

In this sample, this clonotype turned up many times. This chain links TRBV28 with TRBJ2-1, with 9 bases identical to TRBD2. V gave up 6 bases and J gave up 0 bases; unmatched junction bases: 3. Germline CDR1 reads MDHEN; CDR2 reads SYDVKM. This CDR3 comprises 15 residues. The CDR3 nucleotides are TGTGCCAGCAGACTTAGCGGGGGCTCCTACAATGAGCAGTTCTTC. Its protein product is CASRLSGGSYNEQFF.

The sample holds a few counts of this clonotype. CDR3 residues: CASSDWGQATGTGELFF. In DNA form, the CDR3 reads TGTGCCAGTAGTGACTGGGGACAGGCCACGGGCACCGGGGAGCTGTTTTTT. The genes are TRBV19 and TRBJ2-2; 8 bases are shared with TRBD1. The CDR3 is 17 amino acids. The V gene end was trimmed by 5 bases and the J gene end by 4 bases; junction bases not matched to a gene: 12. The germline CDR1 and CDR2 sequences are LNHDA and SQIVND (reference sequence).

The rearrangement joins TRBV6-4 to TRBJ1-5, with D possibly being TRBD1 (5 bases). The CDR3 is 16 residues long. The germline V and J ends were trimmed by 6 bases and 0 bases, with 15 bases remaining between them. Germline CDR1 and CDR2: MRHNA and SNTAGT. DNA of the CDR3: TGTGCCAGCAGCGGGGGGGGAGGCCATAGCAATCAGCCCCAGCATTTT. Its protein product is CASSGGGGHSNQPQHF.

This clonotype showed up many times. This chain links TRBV18 with TRBJ2-1, with D maybe TRBD1 (6 bases). The CDR3 covers 15 residues. Germline V gives CDR1 KGHSH, CDR2 LQKENI. Trimming removed 0 bases at V and 4 bases at J, with 10 bases between. The CDR3: CASSPPTGRYNEQFF. Here the CDR3 DNA reads TGTGCCAGCTCACCACCTACAGGGCGGTACAATGAGCAGTTCTTC.

This clonotype was seen ten or more times. This chain connects TRBV3-1 to TRBJ2-2, with 7 bases matching TRBD2. This CDR3 has 14 residues. J was trimmed by 2 bases and V by 5 bases; bases with no gene match: 2. Germline V gives CDR1 LGHDT, CDR2 YNNKEL (reference sequence). Here the CDR3 reads CASSGRGNTGELFF. CDR3 nucleotide sequence: TGTGCCAGCAGCGGGAGGGGTAACACCGGGGAGCTGTTTTTT.

This clonotype was picked up many times. CDR3 protein: CASSYPQFSGTSGSPDTQYF. CDR3 bases: TGTGCCAGCAGTTACCCTCAGTTCTCCGGGACTAGCGGGAGCCCAGATACGCAGTATTTT. The rearrangement uses TRBV28 and TRBJ2-3; the match to TRBD2 covers 14 bases. This CDR3 region has 20 residues. Trimming took 4 bases from V and 4 from J; bases not matched to a gene: 16. CDR1 MDHEN and CDR2 SYDVKM come from the germline V gene. Full variable domain (missing parts from reference TRBV28 and TRBJ2-3): DVKVTQSSRYLVKRTGEKVFLECVQDMDHENMFWYRQDPGLGLRLIYFSYDVKMKEKGDIPEGYSVSREKKERFSLILESASTNQTSMYLCASSYPQFSGTSGSPDTQYFGPGTRLTVL.

The rearrangement joins TRBV28 to TRBJ2-1; no clear D. The CDR3 has 14 amino acids. Germline V gene data show CDR1 as MDHEN and CDR2 as SYDVKM. Trimming removed 3 bases from V and 5 bases from J, with 11 bases in between. CDR3 nucleotide sequence: TGTGCCAGCAGTTTTACCCTGGGTGACAATGAGCAGTTCTTC. Amino acid sequence: CASSFTLGDNEQFF. The full variable domain, its missing parts supplied by reference TRBV28 and TRBJ2-1, is DVKVTQSSRYLVKRTGEKVFLECVQDMDHENMFWYRQDPGLGLRLIYFSYDVKMKEKGDIPEGYSVSREKKERFSLILESASTNQTSMYLCASSFTLGDNEQFFGPGTRLTVL.

Note on this clonotype: A single base separates this from a much larger clone, so it may be a read error. The V and J genes are TRBV6-1 and TRBJ2-7; a weak D match, TRBD1 (5 bases). Germline CDR1 is MNHNS and CDR2 is SASEGT. There are 14 residues in the CDR3. The V and J ends lost 8 bases and 0 bases respectively, with 14 bases between them. The DNA for the CDR3 is TGTGCCAGCGGCTACAGGTTTAGCTCCTACGAGCAGTACTTC. This codes for CASGYRFSSYEQYF.

This clonotype was found many times. The J gene is TRBJ2-1, the V gene TRBV5-1, with 8 nucleotides matching TRBD2. Germline V gene data show CDR1 as SGHRS and CDR2 as YFSETQ. CDR3 length: 18 amino acids. J lost 5 bases, V lost 1 base, and 14 bases had no gene match. CDR3 in DNA: TGCGCCAGCAGCTTGTGGATTGTGGTGACTAGCGCAAACAATGAGCAGTTCTTC. It yields the protein CASSLWIVVTSANNEQFF. Using reference TRBV5-1 and TRBJ2-1 for the parts outside the CDR3, the full variable domain is KAGVTQTPRYLIKTRGQQVTLSCSPISGHRSVSWYQQTPGQGLQFLFEYFSETQRNKGNFPGRFSGRQFSNSRSEMNVSTLELGDSALYLCASSLWIVVTSANNEQFFGPGTRLTVL.

The chain recombines TRBV24-1 with TRBJ1-4, with D unclear. Germline V CDR1 and CDR2: KGHDR, SFDVKD. V was shortened by 12 bases and J by 0 bases, with 22 bases between the two germline ends. The CDR3 contains 17 residues. CDR3 bases: TGTGCCCCTTTACGACTGTCTCCAAAGCCAACTAATGAAAAACTGTTTTTT. Encoded protein: CAPLRLSPKPTNEKLFF.

This clonotype was counted at least ten times. The chain links TRBV28 to TRBJ1-4, with 7 bases that match TRBD1. The V gene's germline CDR1 is MDHEN and CDR2 SYDVKM. The length of the CDR3 is 13 residues. With V trimmed by 8 bases and J by 10 bases, 10 bases remained unmatched. The chain's CDR3 is CASDPGTERKLFF. Written as DNA, the CDR3 is TGTGCCAGCGACCCTGGGACAGAACGAAAACTGTTTTTT. The whole variable domain, filled in from reference TRBV28 and TRBJ1-4, reads DVKVTQSSRYLVKRTGEKVFLECVQDMDHENMFWYRQDPGLGLRLIYFSYDVKMKEKGDIPEGYSVSREKKERFSLILESASTNQTSMYLCASDPGTERKLFFGSGTQLSVL.

This clonotype occurred a few times. The CDR3 nucleotides read TGTGCCAGCAGTTACTCGGCAGGGTACAATCAGCCCCAGCATTTT. Protein sequence: CASSYSAGYNQPQHF. The rearrangement uses TRBV6-6 and TRBJ1-5, with a tentative D call TRBD1 (5 bases). CDR3 size: 15 residues. Per the germline V gene, CDR1 is MNHNY and CDR2 is SVGAGI (reference sequence). V lost 0 bases and J lost 3, with 9 bases in between.